Following are 27 T cell receptor beta chains from one sample sequenced in a study of a mutant IDH1 vaccine in newly diagnosed glioma. Time point given: week 5, during vaccination. Every vaccination contained 300 ug of the mutant IDH1 20-mer peptide and was paired with topical imiquimod. For these TCRs, the target antigens are not known. Generated by immunoSEQ multiplex PCR, the TCRdb table keeps only in-frame clones and is missing some. The data contain 50,000 to 75,000 clones, around 84% of them seen just once; the ten biggest clones take up around 7%. This specimen was PBMCs, taken from a glioma patient whose treatment included an IDH1 peptide vaccine. The receptors come from a woman aged 50 to 60 with glioma.

The chain recombines TRBV30 with TRBJ2-7, with D possibly being TRBD1 (6 bases). Between the trimmed V and J ends, which lost 7 bases and 1 base, there was a span of 11 bases. CDR1 and CDR2 from the germline V gene are GTSNPN and SVGIG (reference sequence). The CDR3 has 12 amino acids. The CDR3 nucleotides read TGTGCCTACACGGACAGTTCCTACGAGCAGTACTTC. It is translated as CAYTDSSYEQYF.

This clone was found once. The chain employs TRBV11-2 and TRBJ1-3, with 8 nucleotides matching TRBD1. V trimming: 6 bases; J trimming: 4 bases; junction bases outside the gene matches: 11. CDR1 is SGHAT, CDR2 FQNNGV, per germline. The CDR3 loop spans 16 amino acids. The CDR3 protein is CASRQTQGAAGNTIYF. The CDR3, as DNA: TGTGCCAGCAGACAGACCCAGGGGGCGGCAGGAAACACCATATATTTT. Drawing the rest from reference TRBV11-2 and TRBJ1-3, the complete variable domain is EAGVAQSPRYKIIEKRQSVAFWCNPISGHATLYWYQQILGQGPKLLIQFQNNGVVDDSQLPKDRFSAERLKGVDSTLKIQPAKLEDSAVYLCASRQTQGAAGNTIYFGEGSWLTVV.

In this sample, this clone turned up once. The rearrangement uses TRBV7-2 and TRBJ1-4; 8 nucleotides match TRBD1. Germline V gives CDR1 SGHTA, CDR2 FQGNSA. V was clipped by 5 bases and J by 8 bases; unmatched bases: 7. The CDR3 totals 14 residues. This chain's CDR3 is CASSRGQVKEKLFF. CDR3 coding DNA: TGTGCCAGCAGCCGGGGACAGGTGAAAGAAAAACTGTTTTTT.

The chain has TRBV15 and TRBJ1-2; a possible D gene is TRBD1 (6 bases). The V gene lost 0 bases and the J gene lost 1 base, with 36 bases spanning the gap. Germline V gives CDR1 LNHNV, CDR2 YYDKDF (reference sequence). There are 24 residues in the CDR3. The CDR3 spells CATSRDKGVPGRNNRDTINYGYTF. CDR3 sequence (DNA): TGTGCCACCAGCAGAGATAAGGGGGTCCCCGGCCGAAACAACCGGGACACAATTAACTATGGCTACACCTTC.

The chain combines TRBV6-5 with TRBJ2-2; D call uncertain. Germline V gives CDR1 MNHEY, CDR2 SVGAGI. The CDR3 consists of 12 residues. V was shortened by 6 bases and J by 4 bases, with 6 bases between the two germline ends. Written as DNA, the CDR3 is TGTGCCAGCAGACAGTTCACCGGGGAGCTGTTTTTT. Translating it yields CASRQFTGELFF.

This chain uses TRBV6-6 with TRBJ1-1; D might be TRBD1 (6 bases). This CDR3 has 14 residues. V was clipped by 4 bases and J by 8 bases, with 17 bases between them. CDR1 is MNHNY and CDR2 is SVGAGI in the germline V gene (reference sequence). DNA for the CDR3: TGTGCCAGCAGTTGGGCCACAGGGCTCGCCGAAGCTTTCTTT. Translating it yields CASSWATGLAEAFF.

CDR3 sequence (DNA): TGTGCCAGCAGCCAAGATGCGACTAGCGGGGTGAAAGAGACCCAGTACTTC. Translation: CASSQDATSGVKETQYF. The V call is TRBV4-2, the J call TRBJ2-5, with 11 bases matching TRBD2. This CDR3 spans 17 amino acids. J was trimmed by 3 bases and V by 0 bases; bases with no gene match: 6. Germline V gene lookup returns CDR1 LGHNA and CDR2 YNFKEQ.

The chain uses TRBV6-6 and TRBJ2-7; 7 bases line up with TRBD2. Trimming cost V 2 bases and J 4 bases; bases outside gene matches: 11. The CDR3 is 16 residues long. Germline loops: CDR1 MNHNY, CDR2 SVGAGI (reference sequence). The CDR3 DNA sequence: TGTGCCAGCAGTTACACGGCTAGCGGAAAGAAGTACGAGCAGTACTTC. The encoded protein is CASSYTASGKKYEQYF.

This rearrangement joins TRBV6-4 to TRBJ1-1; maybe TRBD1 (6 bases). Per germline, CDR1 MRHNA and CDR2 SNTAGT. V lost 3 bases and J lost 1, with 6 bases in between. This CDR3 comprises 13 residues. The DNA of the CDR3 is TGTGCCAGCAGTGAACAGGGGAACACTGAAGCTTTCTTT. Protein sequence: CASSEQGNTEAFF.

The chain is built from TRBV19 and TRBJ1-2, with no clear D. Between the trimmed V and J ends, which lost 4 bases and 0 bases, there was a span of 9 bases. CDR3 length: 14 residues. The germline V gene encodes CDR1 LNHDA and CDR2 SQIVND (reference sequence). The CDR3 DNA is TGTGCCAGTAGTAGGGCACCGACTAACTATGGCTACACCTTC. This sequence encodes CASSRAPTNYGYTF.

The chain carries TRBV7-9 and TRBJ2-7; 7 bases line up with TRBD2. Germline V lookup: CDR1 SEHNR, CDR2 FQNEAQ (reference sequence). The CDR3 contains 14 residues. J was trimmed by 5 bases and V by 7 bases; bases with no gene match: 11. CDR3 region: CASISGTNIDEQYF. DNA of the CDR3: TGTGCCAGCATCTCCGGGACTAACATCGACGAGCAGTACTTC.

In this sample, this clone turned up once. V and J are TRBV29-1 and TRBJ2-7; TRBD1 agrees at 7 bases. Germline values: CDR1 SQVTM, CDR2 ANQGSEA. V lost 6 bases to trimming and J lost 5 bases; unmatched junction nucleotides: 13. This CDR3 spans 14 amino acids. CDR3 nucleotides: TGCAGCGTAGACCAGGAGACAGGGAAGGACGAGCAGTACTTC. It specifies CSVDQETGKDEQYF.

V and J are TRBV5-1 and TRBJ2-7; TRBD1 matches 8 bases. Germline values: CDR1 SGHRS, CDR2 YFSETQ. Losses at the gene ends were 4 bases for V and 0 bases for J; bases not matched to a gene: 3. The CDR3 length is 14 residues. CDR3 region: CASSTGTGSYEQYF. CDR3 in DNA: TGCGCCAGCAGCACCGGGACAGGCTCCTACGAGCAGTACTTC.

This clone was picked up a small number of times. The V and J genes are TRBV20-1 and TRBJ1-6; tentatively, D is TRBD1 (5 bases). The germline V and J ends were trimmed by 3 bases and 10 bases, with 7 bases remaining between them. The germline V gene has CDR1 DFQATT and CDR2 SNEGSKA (reference sequence). The CDR3 is 11 residues long. Written as DNA, the CDR3 is TGCAGTGCTAGTCAGGGCTCACCCCTCCACTTT. Translated, it gives CSASQGSPLHF.

The table lists this clone with a count of one. The V call is TRBV5-1, the J call TRBJ2-5, with D possibly being TRBD1 (5 bases). V was pared by 2 bases and J by 1 base, with 15 bases between. Germline V gene data show CDR1 as SGHRS and CDR2 as YFSETQ. The CDR3 length is 16 residues. CDR3 region: CASSFGAEMIQETQYF. The DNA for the CDR3 is TGCGCCAGCAGCTTTGGGGCGGAGATGATCCAAGAGACCCAGTACTTC.

The genes are TRBV27 and TRBJ2-1; 12 nucleotides align to TRBD2. CDR3 size: 15 residues. Germline CDR1 MNHEY, CDR2 SMNVEV (reference sequence). Unmatched junction bases numbered 3, after V lost 5 bases and J lost 4 bases. The CDR3 DNA reads TGTGCCAGCAGTCCTGGACTAGCGGGGTACAATGAGCAGTTCTTC. Amino acid sequence: CASSPGLAGYNEQFF.

The chain combines TRBV27 with TRBJ1-5, with a weak D call TRBD1 (6 bases). Trimming shortened V by 5 bases and J by 3 bases, and 8 bases separated the two germline ends. The germline gives CDR1 MNHEY, CDR2 SMNVEV (reference sequence). This CDR3 comprises 13 residues. This CDR3 is CASSGGLNQPQHF. DNA for the CDR3: TGTGCCAGCAGTGGGGGGCTCAATCAGCCCCAGCATTTT.

The chain recombines TRBV7-2 with TRBJ2-5; D may be TRBD1 (6 bases). The V end was cut by 5 bases, the J end by 4 bases, with 14 bases between. Germline loops: CDR1 SGHTA, CDR2 FQGNSA. The CDR3 contains 14 residues. The CDR3 bases are TGTGCCAGCAGCCCCGAGTGGGGGCGAGAGACCCAGTACTTC. It yields the protein CASSPEWGRETQYF.

V gene TRBV28 combines with J gene TRBJ1-5; 7 nucleotides agree with TRBD1. Germline CDR1 reads MDHEN; CDR2 reads SYDVKM. Losses at the gene ends were 4 bases for V and 2 bases for J; bases not matched to a gene: 5. This CDR3 spans 15 amino acids. CDR3 protein: CASSSNRGGNQPQHF. Written as DNA, the CDR3 is TGTGCCAGCAGTTCAAACAGGGGAGGCAATCAGCCCCAGCATTTT. Full variable domain (rest looked up from reference TRBV28 and TRBJ1-5): DVKVTQSSRYLVKRTGEKVFLECVQDMDHENMFWYRQDPGLGLRLIYFSYDVKMKEKGDIPEGYSVSREKKERFSLILESASTNQTSMYLCASSSNRGGNQPQHFGDGTRLSIL.

The chain couples TRBV7-9 to TRBJ1-2; no firm D call. In germline, CDR1 is SEHNR, CDR2 FQNEAQ (reference sequence). The CDR3 has 12 residues. V was trimmed by 2 bases and J by 3 bases, leaving 4 bases between them. This CDR3 is CASSLSDYGYTF. As DNA, the CDR3 is TGTGCCAGCAGCTTAAGCGACTATGGCTACACCTTC.

This sequence joins TRBV7-6 and TRBJ2-1; 9 bases fit TRBD2. CDR3 length: 16 amino acids. J was trimmed by 3 bases and V by 2 bases; bases with no gene match: 5. CDR1 and CDR2 from the germline V gene are SGHVS and FNYEAQ. The CDR3 nucleotides read TGTGCCAGCAGCTTACGCGGAGCGGGAGGCTACAATGAGCAGTTCTTC. Protein sequence: CASSLRGAGGYNEQFF.

The chain employs TRBV18 and TRBJ1-2; 7 bases line up with TRBD1. The ends lost 6 bases at V and 2 bases at J; junction bases unmatched: 6. Germline V lookup: CDR1 KGHSH, CDR2 LQKENI. The CDR3 contains 14 residues. CDR3 in amino acids: CASSTTGRNYGYTF. The CDR3 DNA sequence: TGTGCCAGCTCTACGACAGGGAGAAACTATGGCTACACCTTC. The whole variable domain, filled in from reference TRBV18 and TRBJ1-2, reads NAGVMQNPRHLVRRRGQEARLRCSPMKGHSHVYWYRQLPEEGLKFMVYLQKENIIDESGMPKERFSAEFPKEGPSILRIQQVVRGDSAAYFCASSTTGRNYGYTFGSGTRLTVV.

CDR3 region: CSVDEGRDRGDGYTF. In DNA form, the CDR3 reads TGCAGCGTTGATGAGGGGCGGGACAGGGGTGATGGCTACACCTTC. The rearrangement joins TRBV29-1 to TRBJ1-2; 10 positions agree with TRBD1. V shed 3 bases and J 6 bases; nucleotides not matched to a gene: 10. The CDR3 sequence is 15 residues long. CDR1 is SQVTM, CDR2 ANQGSEA, per germline.

The chain uses TRBV9 and TRBJ1-2; TRBD1 matches at 9 bases. Germline-derived CDR1 and CDR2 are SGDLS and YYNGEE. The CDR3 length is 17 residues. Trimming removed 3 bases from V and 2 bases from J; junction bases left unmatched: 11. This chain's CDR3 is CASSARTGASYNYGYTF. The CDR3 DNA reads as TGTGCCAGCAGCGCCCGGACAGGGGCCTCTTACAACTATGGCTACACCTTC.

The V and J genes are TRBV28 and TRBJ1-6; 7 bases map to TRBD1. In germline, CDR1 is MDHEN, CDR2 SYDVKM. V shed 5 bases, J shed 7 bases, and the junction held 8 bases outside the gene matches. The CDR3 consists of 15 residues. The DNA of the CDR3 is TGTGCCAGCAGTCCGGCAGGGGGTAGAAATTCACCCCTCCACTTT. Amino acids: CASSPAGGRNSPLHF. Complete variable domain (other parts from reference TRBV28 and TRBJ1-6): DVKVTQSSRYLVKRTGEKVFLECVQDMDHENMFWYRQDPGLGLRLIYFSYDVKMKEKGDIPEGYSVSREKKERFSLILESASTNQTSMYLCASSPAGGRNSPLHFGNGTRLTVT.

The gene calls are TRBV7-9 and TRBJ2-7; TRBD1 matches at 7 bases. V gave up 5 bases and J gave up 5 bases; unmatched junction bases: 3. CDR3 size: 12 residues. Germline lookup yields CDR1 SEHNR and CDR2 FQNEAQ (reference sequence). The CDR3 coding sequence is TGTGCCAGCAGCCATACAGGGGACGAGCAGTACTTC. Its protein is CASSHTGDEQYF.

This rearrangement joins TRBV7-2 to TRBJ2-7; D tentatively fits TRBD1 or TRBD2 (5 bases each). Germline CDR1 and CDR2: SGHTA and FQGNSA. Trimming removed 2 bases from V and 0 bases from J, with 11 bases in between. The CDR3 has 15 amino acids. CDR3: CASSLSGTDSYEQYF. Here the CDR3 DNA reads TGTGCCAGCAGCTTAAGTGGGACCGACTCCTACGAGCAGTACTTC.